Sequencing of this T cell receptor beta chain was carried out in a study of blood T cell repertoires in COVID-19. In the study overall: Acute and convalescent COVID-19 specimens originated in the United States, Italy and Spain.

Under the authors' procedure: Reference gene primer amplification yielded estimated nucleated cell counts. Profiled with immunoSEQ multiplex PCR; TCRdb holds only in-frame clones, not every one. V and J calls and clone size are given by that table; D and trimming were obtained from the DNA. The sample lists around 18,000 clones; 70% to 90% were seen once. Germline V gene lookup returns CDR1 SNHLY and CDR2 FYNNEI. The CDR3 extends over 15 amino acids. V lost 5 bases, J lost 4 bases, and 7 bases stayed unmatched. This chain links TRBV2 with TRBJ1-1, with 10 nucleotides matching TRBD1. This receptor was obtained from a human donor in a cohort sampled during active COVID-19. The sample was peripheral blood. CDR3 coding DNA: TGTGCCAGCAGTAGACAGGGGGCGATGGGCACTGAAGCTTTCTTT. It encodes CASSRQGAMGTEAFF.